Below, 23 T cell receptor beta chains from the same sample are listed, as sequenced in a study of blood T cell repertoires in COVID-19 (dated by TCRdb to 2020 to 2021). Libraries were built with the immunoSEQ multiplex PCR assay. This is the immuneACCESS table as TCRdb keeps it, with only in-frame sequences that have V and J called. A part of the clones is gone; compared with another copy, unresolved V genes explain less than half, and the rest is unexplained. The sample table holds about 160,000 clones, of which approximately 82% were seen once. About a fifth of the sample is in the top ten clones. Source material: peripheral blood. The receptors were gathered from a woman of 80 years or more with acute or convalescent COVID-19.

This chain joins TRBV5-5 and TRBJ1-2; 7 bases are shared with TRBD1. V shed 4 bases and J 0 bases; nucleotides not matched to a gene: 6. CDR1 is SGHKS and CDR2 is YYEKEE in the germline V gene (reference sequence). The CDR3 loop spans 15 amino acids. CDR3 loop: CASSAYRGSNYGYTF. In DNA form, the CDR3 reads TGTGCCAGCAGCGCCTACAGGGGTTCTAACTATGGCTACACCTTC.

V usage is TRBV28 and J usage is TRBJ2-4, with TRBD1 identical over 9 bases. CDR1 is MDHEN and CDR2 is SYDVKM in the germline V gene. V dropped 10 bases and J dropped 0; count of bases not matched to a gene: 13. The CDR3 extends over 17 amino acids. CDR3 nucleotide sequence: TGTGCCACCCGGGACAGGGTATGGAATGTAGCCAAAAACATTCAGTACTTC. As protein: CATRDRVWNVAKNIQYF.

This rearrangement joins TRBV11-2 to TRBJ1-5; 7 bases are shared with TRBD1. V gave up 0 bases and J gave up 2 bases; unmatched junction bases: 4. The germline gives CDR1 SGHAT, CDR2 FQNNGV. This CDR3 region has 16 residues. CDR3: CASSLDLQGGNQPQHF. The CDR3 DNA sequence: TGTGCCAGCAGCTTAGATCTGCAGGGGGGCAATCAGCCCCAGCATTTT.

J is TRBJ2-1 and V is TRBV27, with 7 positions matching TRBD2. The germline CDR1 and CDR2 sequences are MNHEY and SMNVEV (reference sequence). The CDR3 is 15 amino acids. V was pared by 5 bases and J by 2 bases, with 6 bases of the junction left unmatched. CDR3 nucleotides: TGTGCCAGCAGTCGCCACAGCGGGGCCTACAATGAGCAGTTCTTC. Its protein product is CASSRHSGAYNEQFF.

The V and J genes are TRBV14 and TRBJ1-3; the D gene is possibly TRBD1 (6 bases). Trimming stripped 0 bases from V and 0 bases from J, with 12 bases between. The CDR3 length is 17 residues. Germline-derived CDR1 and CDR2 are SGHDN and FVKESK. The CDR3 DNA follows: TGTGCCAGCAGCCAAGACCTACCACAGGGCTCTGGAAACACCATATATTTT. Residues: CASSQDLPQGSGNTIYF.

The sample holds one count of this clone. The rearrangement links TRBV29-1 to TRBJ2-1; weak D call: TRBD1 (5 bases). The V and J ends lost 4 bases and 2 bases respectively, with 6 bases between them. The CDR3 contains 12 residues. Germline CDR1 reads SQVTM; CDR2 reads ANQGSEA. CDR3 DNA: TGCAGCGTTGGACAGACCTACAATGAGCAGTTCTTC. This translates into CSVGQTYNEQFF.

The gene calls are TRBV10-3 and TRBJ2-2, with D possibly matching TRBD1 (5 bases). The CDR3 sequence is 14 residues long. The V end lost 3 bases, the J end lost 8 bases, and 13 bases lay between the germline ends. In germline, CDR1 is ENHRY, CDR2 SYGVKD. CDR3: CAISESQAVGELFF. In DNA form, the CDR3 reads TGTGCCATCAGTGAATCACAGGCGGTAGGGGAGCTGTTTTTT.

The chain has TRBV7-9 and TRBJ2-5; 8 positions agree with TRBD2. The CDR3 loop spans 15 amino acids. With V trimmed by 0 bases and J by 4 bases, 4 bases remained unmatched. Germline CDR1 and CDR2: SEHNR and FQNEAQ (reference sequence). The CDR3 sequence is CASSLAGTSRETQYF. DNA for the CDR3: TGTGCCAGCAGCTTAGCTGGGACTAGTCGAGAGACCCAGTACTTC. The whole variable domain, remainder taken from reference TRBV7-9 and TRBJ2-5, is DTGVSQNPRHKITKRGQNVTFRCDPISEHNRLYWYRQTLGQGPEFLTYFQNEAQLEKSRLLSDRFSAERPKGSFSTLEIQRTEQGDSAMYLCASSLAGTSRETQYFGPGTRLLVL.

The V call is TRBV6-5, the J call TRBJ2-5; a possible D gene is TRBD2 (7 bases). V lost 2 bases, J lost 5 bases, and 15 bases lay in between. The CDR3 totals 15 residues. Germline V lookup: CDR1 MNHEY, CDR2 SVGAGI. The CDR3 reads CASSYGGGARETQYF. CDR3 nucleotides: TGTGCCAGCAGTTACGGAGGGGGGGCGAGGGAGACCCAGTACTTC.

CDR3 DNA: TGTGCCAGCAGTTCAGGGCCCTTCGAGCAGTACTTC. It yields the protein CASSSGPFEQYF. This chain uses TRBV7-9 with TRBJ2-7; D may be TRBD1 (5 bases). Trimming left V 6 bases short and J 6 bases short, with 12 bases between. The CDR3 loop spans 12 amino acids. Germline V CDR1 and CDR2: SEHNR, FQNEAQ (reference sequence).

This clone has just one count. V and J are TRBV19 and TRBJ1-5; 8 bases are a match to TRBD1. The germline gives CDR1 LNHDA, CDR2 SQIVND (reference sequence). The junction had 9 bases not matched to a gene; V was cut back by 6 bases and J by 5 bases. The CDR3 spans 15 residues. The CDR3 bases are TGTGCCAGTAGGCTCGGGAAGACAGGGGATCAGCCCCAGCATTTT. Amino acids: CASRLGKTGDQPQHF.

The table lists this clone with a count of one. The chain is built from TRBV9 and TRBJ1-6; D unresolved. Trimming stripped 3 bases from V and 7 bases from J, with 14 bases between. Germline V gene data show CDR1 as SGDLS and CDR2 as YYNGEE. This CDR3 region has 15 residues. CDR3 sequence reads: CASSGRLSVNSPLHF. The CDR3 region has the DNA TGTGCCAGCAGCGGCCGGTTATCGGTAAATTCACCCCTCCACTTT. The variable domain in full, with the rest retrieved from reference TRBV9 and TRBJ1-6, is DSGVTQTPKHLITATGQRVTLRCSPRSGDLSVYWYQQSLDQGLQFLIQYYNGEERAKGNILERFSAQQFPDLHSELNLSSLELGDSALYFCASSGRLSVNSPLHFGNGTRLTVT.

The rearrangement joins TRBV27 to TRBJ1-5, with a weak D call TRBD1 (6 bases). V shed 5 bases and J shed 4 bases, with 18 bases lying between them. In germline, CDR1 is MNHEY, CDR2 SMNVEV (reference sequence). This CDR3 has 16 residues. The CDR3 coding sequence is TGTGCCAGCAGTCGCGTCAACACAGGGTGGAATCAGCCCCAGCATTTT. It translates to CASSRVNTGWNQPQHF.

V and J are TRBV5-4 and TRBJ2-7, with 8 bases lining up with TRBD2. J gave up 1 base and V 4 bases, and 10 bases lay outside the gene matches. From germline, CDR1 is SGHNT and CDR2 YYREEE (reference sequence). This CDR3 is 16 amino acids long. CDR3 bases: TGTGCCAGCAGCCCGAACGGGCTAGCGGGTTCCTACGAGCAGTACTTC. Its translation is CASSPNGLAGSYEQYF.

V gene TRBV10-3 combines with J gene TRBJ2-1; TRBD2 matches at 9 bases. The J segment lost 4 bases and the V segment lost 0 bases, leaving 1 base of the junction unmatched. Looked up from germline, CDR1 is ENHRY and CDR2 is SYGVKD. The CDR3 runs 15 residues. The CDR3 region is CAISESSGGYNEQFF. CDR3 nucleotide sequence: TGTGCCATCAGTGAGTCTAGCGGGGGTTACAATGAGCAGTTCTTC.

The gene calls are TRBV5-1 and TRBJ2-7; TRBD2 matches 11 bases. V was pared by 4 bases and J by 5 bases, with 5 bases of the junction left unmatched. Germline CDR1 reads SGHRS; CDR2 reads YFSETQ. The CDR3 runs 14 residues. DNA for the CDR3: TGCGCCAGCAGCACTAGCGGGAGAGGAGACGAGCAGTACTTC. This codes for CASSTSGRGDEQYF.

This chain joins TRBV11-2 and TRBJ1-5; 8 nucleotides agree with TRBD1. The ends lost 1 base at V and 2 bases at J; junction bases unmatched: 7. CDR3 size: 17 residues. Germline V lookup: CDR1 SGHAT, CDR2 FQNNGV. In DNA, the CDR3 is TGTGCCAGCAGCTTAGGGCTACAGGGGGAGGGCAATCAGCCCCAGCATTTT. Residues: CASSLGLQGEGNQPQHF. Combining the CDR3 with reference TRBV11-2 and TRBJ1-5 gives the whole variable domain EAGVAQSPRYKIIEKRQSVAFWCNPISGHATLYWYQQILGQGPKLLIQFQNNGVVDDSQLPKDRFSAERLKGVDSTLKIQPAKLEDSAVYLCASSLGLQGEGNQPQHFGDGTRLSIL.

The gene calls are TRBV12-3 or TRBV12-4 and TRBJ1-2; 7 bases map to TRBD1. V gave up 3 bases and J gave up 6 bases; unmatched junction bases: 4. The CDR3 consists of 13 residues. The CDR3 here is CASSLGRGDGYTF. CDR3 coding DNA: TGTGCCAGCAGTTTGGGCAGGGGGGATGGCTACACCTTC.

This clone has more than one count but fewer than ten. The V gene is TRBV5-1, the J gene TRBJ2-1; D is ambiguous. V was pared by 1 base and J by 0 bases, with 11 bases between. This CDR3 has 16 amino acids. Germline V CDR1 and CDR2: SGHRS, YFSETQ. The CDR3 DNA sequence: TGCGCCAGCAGCTTGTATCTAGAAAGCTCCTACAATGAGCAGTTCTTC. It is translated as CASSLYLESSYNEQFF.

The V call is TRBV29-1, the J call TRBJ2-2; TRBD2 might be the D (6 bases). CDR1 and CDR2 from the germline V gene are SQVTM and ANQGSEA. The CDR3 runs to 13 residues. V was shortened by 3 bases and J by 4 bases, with 9 bases between the two germline ends. CDR3 bases: TGCAGCGTTGACGGAGGGGTCACCGGGGAGCTGTTTTTT. It yields the protein CSVDGGVTGELFF.

The table lists this clone with a count of one. The chain joins TRBV6-2 or TRBV6-3 to TRBJ1-2; no definite D call. CDR3 length equals 14 residues. The V gene lost 2 bases and the J gene lost 0 bases, with 7 bases spanning the gap. Germline-derived CDR1 and CDR2 are MNHEY and SVGEGT. The CDR3 sequence is CASSYPTTNYGYTF. The CDR3 DNA sequence: TGTGCCAGCAGTTACCCGACAACTAACTATGGCTACACCTTC.

This clone was detected only once. The gene calls are TRBV5-5 and TRBJ1-6, with TRBD1 as a possible D gene (6 bases). The V gene lost 2 bases and the J gene lost 10 bases, with 13 bases spanning the gap. Germline V lookup: CDR1 SGHKS, CDR2 YYEKEE (reference sequence). The CDR3 extends over 14 amino acids. The CDR3 sequence is CASSFTGLESPLHF. DNA for the CDR3: TGTGCCAGCAGCTTTACAGGGCTCGAATCACCCCTCCACTTT.

The V and J genes are TRBV7-2 and TRBJ1-2, with a tentative D call TRBD1 (5 bases). The CDR3 is made up of 14 amino acids. Germline-derived CDR1 and CDR2 are SGHTA and FQGNSA. V was pared by 5 bases and J by 3 bases, with 13 bases between. CDR3 nucleotide sequence: TGTGCCAGCAGCCGCAATTTACAGGACTATGGCTACACCTTC. This codes for CASSRNLQDYGYTF.